This T cell receptor (beta chain) was documented in a study of control samples from healthy donors and cancer patients. With V trimmed by 6 bases and J by 1 base, 5 bases remained unmatched. CDR1 is WNHNN and CDR2 is SYGVQD in the germline V gene (reference sequence). This CDR3 contains 16 residues. Repertoires were generated with immunoSEQ multiplex PCR, while TCRdb's copy carries only in-frame clones and drops some. The table lists about 100,000 clones, approximately 92% of them singletons. The chain links TRBV10-1 to TRBJ2-3, with 12 nucleotides matching TRBD1. This clonotype was sampled from a human donor in good health. The donor label of this sample is uncertain. The sequencing sample was made of blood. This chain's CDR3 is CASSAGTGGRTDTQYF. The CDR3 DNA reads as TGCGCCAGCAGCGCCGGGACAGGGGGCCGCACAGATACGCAGTATTTT.